This T cell receptor beta chain was sequenced during a study of T cells in Graves' hyperthyroidism and ophthalmopathy (dated by TCRdb to about 2019). For the wider study: Peripheral blood samples were taken at the time of initial diagnosis, prior to any treatment. To identify TCR V-J signatures that set the groups apart, the researchers used a discovery cohort of roughly 100 patients, made up of 40 to 45 with Graves' ophthalmopathy and 55 to 65 with stable Graves' hyperthyroidism. Prospective prediction of ophthalmopathy was tested in an independent validation cohort of fewer than 20 hyperthyroidism patients and 17 patients who later progressed to ophthalmopathy. The 100 discovery patients were divided at random into training and test sets in a 7:3 ratio. The study also compared thyroid tissue and blood T-cell repertoires from roughly six Graves' hyperthyroidism patients. Following sampling, methimazole starting at 30 mg daily was given to hyperthyroidism patients, and high-dose intravenous methylprednisolone was given to ophthalmopathy patients. According to the paper, TCR Vbeta CDR3 sequencing was carried out on around 140 peripheral blood samples, which came from under 50 ophthalmopathy, under 80 hyperthyroidism and about 17 progressor patients.

The V and J ends are trimmed by 5 bases and 5 bases, leaving 15 bases between them. CDR1 and CDR2 were assigned from the germline V gene as MNHNS and SASEGT. The CDR3 runs 14 amino acids, cysteine and phenylalanine included. Here the CDR3 DNA is all that survives: 42 bases in frame from base 1. This clonotype was counted a few times. Its antigen target is currently unknown. It has no much larger one-base neighbor in the sample; base qualities were not kept. TCR beta CDR3 regions were amplified from RNA transcripts. A first-round RT-PCR of the TCR CDR3 used the HTBI primer set with the Qiagen OneStep RT-PCR kit. Libraries were constructed in a second round of multiplex PCR, after which size selection and purification were performed. Sequencing of the libraries was done on an Illumina HiSeq2000 using paired-end 100 bp reads. The paper's data handling went like this. SOAPnuke was used to process the raw data, removing reads that contained adapters or uncalled bases, had a mean Phred below 15, or lacked an exact match to the constant primer or identifier. COPE v1.2.5 was used to merge the high-quality paired reads, and each unique nucleotide sequence was defined as a clonotype. Clonotypes were aligned to IMGT TRBV, TRBD and TRBJ reference segments using MiTCR v1.1. Analysis was restricted to V-J combinations with a frequency above 0.0001, which covered about 99% of repertoires. The TCS score was defined as F50 (clonal expansion) divided by E x V (chaos), with BLOSUM62-based TCRdist calculated between CDR3 peptides within each V-J. Welch's t-statistics and random forest reduced fewer than 550 V-J features to 10 to 15, which were used in a naive Bayes classifier (R e1071). In TCRdb, the public reads were trimmed at Q25 with fastp and aligned with MiXCR, with productive beta chains retained. When rows share a CDR3 protein, they turn into one entry using the most common DNA and genes. What appears here as the V and J calls and clone size reflects TCRdb's work, not the paper's. The sample table holds 370,000 or so distinct CDR3 sequences, of which less than 20% were seen once. The top ten constitute around a quarter of the sample.

Broader findings and caveats from the paper: In validation, progression to ophthalmopathy was predicted by the model with 70.59% sensitivity and under 85% specificity, a median of approximately 6.5 months before onset. Most expanded thyroid clonotypes (frequency above 0.001) were also detected in blood, a finding suggesting that blood repertoires may reflect thyroid immune responses. A 13 V-J signature model separated ophthalmopathy from stable hyperthyroidism, with around 91% sensitivity and 81.08% specificity in cross-validation and 80%/75% in testing. Sample size was not statistically predetermined, and investigators were not blinded to group allocation.

Hyperthyroidism patients were newly diagnosed, with disease duration under 2 months, and aged 18 to 65 years. Any patient with an uncontrolled infection, another autoimmune disease, pregnancy or lactation was excluded. Diagnoses were established on the basis of clinical symptoms, serum thyroxine and TRAb, thyroid ultrasound, and orbital computed tomography. Blood from progressor patients was collected at the time of first diagnosis with hyperthyroidism, before any ophthalmopathy symptoms had appeared. PBMCs were isolated from 7.5 to 10 ml of fresh peripheral blood by Ficoll-Paque density gradient centrifugation. Progressor patients were initially diagnosed with Graves' hyperthyroidism and developed ophthalmopathy during follow-up. Total RNA was extracted using Trizol reagent, and RNA quality was assessed on an Agilent 2100 Bioanalyzer.

This sequence originates from a woman between 18 and 29 years old with Graves' hyperthyroidism that later progressed to Graves' ophthalmopathy. The sample was blood. The rearrangement combines TRBV6-1 with TRBJ1-1; the best D guess is TRBD1, with 5 bases matching. The sequenced DNA: TGTGCCAGCAGTTCGCAAGGGGTAGGAACTGAAGCTTTCTTT. It specifies CASSSQGVGTEAFF.